This T cell receptor (beta chain) was sequenced for a study of blood T cell repertoires in COVID-19. CDR3 length: 18 amino acids. V shed 0 bases, J shed 5 bases, and the junction held 11 bases outside the gene matches. Germline CDR1 GTSNPN, CDR2 SVGIG (reference sequence). In the study's own analysis: Amplification of reference gene primers was used by the study to estimate nucleated cell counts. Assay: immunoSEQ multiplex PCR; the TCRdb copy retains only in-frame clones and omits some. That table gives V, J and clone size, and the DNA gave D and trimming. The repertoire holds about 170,000 clones, with less than 90% as singletons.

The sample consisted of peripheral blood. The sequence came from a woman aged 65 to 85 with COVID-19, enrolled during active disease. This rearrangement joins TRBV30 to TRBJ2-3; 13 nucleotides agree with TRBD2. CDR3 nucleotide sequence: TGTGCCTGGAGTGTAGAGATGACTAGCGGGAGGAGGATAGATACGCAGTATTTT. This gives the protein CAWSVEMTSGRRIDTQYF.